The 10 T cell receptor beta chains listed next were all sequenced from one sample in a study of cytomegalovirus exposure and HLA in healthy donors. The PCR ran on 60 Vbeta and 13 Jbeta primers. Assay used: immunoSEQ multiplex PCR; TCRdb lists only in-frame clones, some missing. Here the sample spans about 150,000 clones, over 75% being singletons. Material for sequencing was PBMCs. All receptors derive from a woman aged 30 to 39 in good health and CMV-seronegative.

CDR3 bases: TGTGCCAGCAGTTACCGGACAGAATTGAACACTGAAGCTTTCTTT. This gives the protein CASSYRTELNTEAFF. The chain recombines TRBV6-5 with TRBJ1-1; D might be TRBD1 (6 bases). V was clipped by 2 bases and J by 0 bases, with 10 bases between them. This CDR3 comprises 15 residues. The germline CDR1 and CDR2 sequences are MNHEY and SVGAGI.

V gene TRBV4-1 combines with J gene TRBJ2-7; 8 bases align to TRBD1. CDR1 and CDR2 (germline): MGHRA, YSYEKL. Trimming removed 3 bases from V and 0 bases from J; junction bases left unmatched: 4. This CDR3 spans 15 amino acids. The CDR3 region is CASSQRDRRSYEQYF. In nucleotides, the CDR3 is TGCGCCAGCAGCCAGAGGGACAGGCGCTCCTACGAGCAGTACTTC.

This clone came up a few times. The V and J genes are TRBV27 and TRBJ2-2; 7 nucleotides align to TRBD1. J lost 4 bases, V lost 2 bases, and 4 bases had no gene match. The length of the CDR3 is 15 residues. The V gene's germline CDR1 is MNHEY and CDR2 SMNVEV (reference sequence). CDR3 sequence: CASSLMTGITGELFF. DNA for the CDR3: TGTGCCAGCAGTTTAATGACAGGGATCACCGGGGAGCTGTTTTTT.

The rearrangement uses TRBV27 and TRBJ1-3; 8 nucleotides line up with TRBD1. The CDR3 loop spans 15 amino acids. Germline CDR1 is MNHEY and CDR2 is SMNVEV (reference sequence). The ends lost 6 bases at V and 0 bases at J; junction bases unmatched: 4. The CDR3 bases are TGTGCCAGCAGCGGACAGGGCAACTCTGGAAACACCATATATTTT. This sequence encodes CASSGQGNSGNTIYF.

The CDR3 DNA follows: TGTGCCAGCAAAACCGGGACTAGCGGATACAATGAGCAGTTCTTC. It codes for CASKTGTSGYNEQFF. The chain is built from TRBV2 and TRBJ2-1; 11 nucleotides match TRBD2. The V gene's germline CDR1 is SNHLY and CDR2 FYNNEI. The CDR3 runs 15 residues. Trimming took 7 bases from V and 4 from J; bases not matched to a gene: 6.

The chain recombines TRBV5-1 with TRBJ2-5; TRBD1 matches 9 bases. The CDR3 is 15 amino acids. The germline V gene has CDR1 SGHRS and CDR2 YFSETQ. The junction had 9 bases not matched to a gene; V was cut back by 7 bases and J by 2 bases. For the CDR3, the DNA is TGCGCCAGCCGCAAGGAGACAGGGGGACAAGAGACCCAGTACTTC. Its translation: CASRKETGGQETQYF.

The CDR3 protein is CASSWTGWNTEAFF. CDR3 bases: TGTGCCAGCTCTTGGACAGGGTGGAACACTGAAGCTTTCTTT. The chain has TRBV16 and TRBJ1-1; 8 positions match TRBD1. The CDR3 extends over 14 amino acids. The V gene end was trimmed by 8 bases and the J gene end by 1 base; junction bases not matched to a gene: 6. Germline V gene data show CDR1 as KGHSY and CDR2 as FQNENV.

The chain employs TRBV2 and TRBJ2-5; TRBD2 might be the D (5 bases). Trimming took off 1 base at V and 5 bases at J, with 8 bases between the two ends. The CDR3 extends over 13 amino acids. Germline V CDR1 and CDR2: SNHLY, FYNNEI. Here the CDR3 DNA reads TGTGCCAGCAGTGAAGGGGGAGACGAGACCCAGTACTTC. This codes for CASSEGGDETQYF.

The V and J genes are TRBV6-6 and TRBJ1-4, with D perhaps TRBD1 (6 bases). The germline V gene has CDR1 MNHNY and CDR2 SVGAGI (reference sequence). Deletions cut 8 bases from V and 5 bases from J, with 15 bases between. The CDR3 is 14 amino acids. The CDR3 loop is CASRQQGSNEKLFF. The DNA of the CDR3 is TGTGCCAGCCGGCAACAGGGTTCCAATGAAAAACTGTTTTTT.

About this clone itself: Other DNA sequences in this specimen translate into the identical CDR3. The chain is built from TRBV6-5 and TRBJ1-2; 9 nucleotides line up with TRBD1. Germline V lookup: CDR1 MNHEY, CDR2 SVGAGI. The CDR3 covers 15 residues. J gave up 0 bases and V 6 bases, and 5 bases lay outside the gene matches. The CDR3 spells CASRTQGAANYGYTF. DNA of the CDR3: TGTGCCAGCAGAACACAGGGGGCAGCTAACTATGGCTACACCTTC.